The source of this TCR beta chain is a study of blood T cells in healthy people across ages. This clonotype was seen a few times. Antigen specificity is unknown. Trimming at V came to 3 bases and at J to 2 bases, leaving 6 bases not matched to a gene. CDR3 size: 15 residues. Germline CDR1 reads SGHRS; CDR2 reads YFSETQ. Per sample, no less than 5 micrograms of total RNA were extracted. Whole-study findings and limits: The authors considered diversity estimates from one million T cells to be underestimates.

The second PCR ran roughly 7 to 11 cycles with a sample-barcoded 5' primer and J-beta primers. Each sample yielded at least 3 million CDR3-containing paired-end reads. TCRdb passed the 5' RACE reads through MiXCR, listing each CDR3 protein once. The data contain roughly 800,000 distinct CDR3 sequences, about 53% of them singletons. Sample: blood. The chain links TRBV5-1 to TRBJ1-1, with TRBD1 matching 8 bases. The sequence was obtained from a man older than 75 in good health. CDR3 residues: CASSWQGADNTEAFF. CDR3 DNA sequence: TGCGCCAGCAGCTGGCAGGGGGCTGATAACACTGAAGCTTTCTTT. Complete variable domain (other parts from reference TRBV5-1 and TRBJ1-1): KAGVTQTPRYLIKTRGQQVTLSCSPISGHRSVSWYQQTPGQGLQFLFEYFSETQRNKGNFPGRFSGRQFSNSRSEMNVSTLELGDSALYLCASSWQGADNTEAFFGQGTRLTVV.